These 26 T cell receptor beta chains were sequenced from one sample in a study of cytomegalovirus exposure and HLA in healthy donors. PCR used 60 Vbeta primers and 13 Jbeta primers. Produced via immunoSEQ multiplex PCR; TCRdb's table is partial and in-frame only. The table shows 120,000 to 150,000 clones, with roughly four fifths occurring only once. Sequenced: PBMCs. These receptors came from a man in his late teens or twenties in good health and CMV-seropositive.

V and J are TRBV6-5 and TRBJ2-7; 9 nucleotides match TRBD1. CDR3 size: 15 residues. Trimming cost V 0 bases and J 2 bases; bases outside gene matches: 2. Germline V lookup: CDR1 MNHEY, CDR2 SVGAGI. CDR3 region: CASSYSRTGAYEQYF. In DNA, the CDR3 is TGTGCCAGCAGTTACTCGCGGACAGGGGCCTACGAGCAGTACTTC.

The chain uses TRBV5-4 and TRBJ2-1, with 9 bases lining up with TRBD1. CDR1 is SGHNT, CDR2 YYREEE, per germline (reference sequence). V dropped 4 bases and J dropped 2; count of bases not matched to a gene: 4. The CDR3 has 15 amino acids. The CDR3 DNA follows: TGTGCCAGCAGCCCGGGGACAGGGACCTACAATGAGCAGTTCTTC. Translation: CASSPGTGTYNEQFF.

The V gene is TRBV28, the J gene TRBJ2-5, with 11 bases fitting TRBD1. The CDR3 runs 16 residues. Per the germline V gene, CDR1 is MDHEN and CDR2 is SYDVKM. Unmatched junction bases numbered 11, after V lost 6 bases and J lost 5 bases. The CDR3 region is CASRLSGTGGQETQYF. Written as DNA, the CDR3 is TGTGCCAGCAGGCTTTCCGGGACAGGGGGGCAGGAGACCCAGTACTTC.

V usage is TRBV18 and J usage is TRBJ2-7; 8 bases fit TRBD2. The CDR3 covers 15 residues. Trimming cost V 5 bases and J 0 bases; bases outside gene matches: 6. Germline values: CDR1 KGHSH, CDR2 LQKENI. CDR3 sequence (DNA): TGTGCCAGCTCAACGGGGAGCGGGAGCTCCTACGAGCAGTACTTC. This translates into CASSTGSGSSYEQYF.

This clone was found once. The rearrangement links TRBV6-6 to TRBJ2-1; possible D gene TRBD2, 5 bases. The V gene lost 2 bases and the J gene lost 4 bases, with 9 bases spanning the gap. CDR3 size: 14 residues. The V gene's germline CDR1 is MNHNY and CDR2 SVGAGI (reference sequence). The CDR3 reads CASSYPGSYNEQFF. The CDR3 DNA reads TGTGCCAGCAGTTACCCGGGAAGTTACAATGAGCAGTTCTTC.

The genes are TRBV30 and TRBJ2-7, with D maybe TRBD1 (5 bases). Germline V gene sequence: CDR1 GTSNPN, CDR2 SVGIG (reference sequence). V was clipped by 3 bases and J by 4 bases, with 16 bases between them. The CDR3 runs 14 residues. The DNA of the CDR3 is TGTGCCTGGAGCAGGACCGGACAAGGGTACGAGCAGTACTTC. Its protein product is CAWSRTGQGYEQYF.

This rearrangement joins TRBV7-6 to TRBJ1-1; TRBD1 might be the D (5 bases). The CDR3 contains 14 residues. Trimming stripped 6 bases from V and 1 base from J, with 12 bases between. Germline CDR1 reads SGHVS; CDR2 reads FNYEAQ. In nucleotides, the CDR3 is TGTGCCAGCAGGTCGCCTAGGGGGAACACTGAAGCTTTCTTT. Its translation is CASRSPRGNTEAFF.

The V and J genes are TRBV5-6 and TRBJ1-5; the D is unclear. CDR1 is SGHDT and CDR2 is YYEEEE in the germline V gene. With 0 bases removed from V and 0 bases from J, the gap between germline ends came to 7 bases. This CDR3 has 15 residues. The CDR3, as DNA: TGTGCCAGCAGCTTGGCCGCCGGTAGCAATCAGCCCCAGCATTTT. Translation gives CASSLAAGSNQPQHF.

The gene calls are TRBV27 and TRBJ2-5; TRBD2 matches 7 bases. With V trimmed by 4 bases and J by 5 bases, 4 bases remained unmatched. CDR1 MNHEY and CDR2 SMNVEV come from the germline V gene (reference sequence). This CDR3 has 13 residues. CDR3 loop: CASSSRGGETQYF. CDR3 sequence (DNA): TGTGCCAGCAGTTCCCGGGGAGGGGAGACCCAGTACTTC.

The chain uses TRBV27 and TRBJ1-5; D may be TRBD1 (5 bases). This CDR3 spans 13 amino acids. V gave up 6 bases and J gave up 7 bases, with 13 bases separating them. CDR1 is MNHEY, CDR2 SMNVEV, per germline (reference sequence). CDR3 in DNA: TGTGCCAGCAGCCCCGGGGCGGGACAGCCCCAGCATTTT. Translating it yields CASSPGAGQPQHF.

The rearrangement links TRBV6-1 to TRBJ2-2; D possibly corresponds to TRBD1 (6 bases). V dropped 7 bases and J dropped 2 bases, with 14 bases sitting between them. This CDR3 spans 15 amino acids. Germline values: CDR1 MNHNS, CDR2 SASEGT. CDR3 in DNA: TGTGCCAGCACGATACAGGGATCAAACACCGGGGAGCTGTTTTTT. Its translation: CASTIQGSNTGELFF.

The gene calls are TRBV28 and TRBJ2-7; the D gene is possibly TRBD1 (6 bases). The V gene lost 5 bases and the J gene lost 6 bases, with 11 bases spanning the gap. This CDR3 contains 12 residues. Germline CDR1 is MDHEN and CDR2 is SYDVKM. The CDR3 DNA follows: TGTGCCAGCAGTGGGGGCGTCCCCGAGCAGTACTTC. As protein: CASSGGVPEQYF.

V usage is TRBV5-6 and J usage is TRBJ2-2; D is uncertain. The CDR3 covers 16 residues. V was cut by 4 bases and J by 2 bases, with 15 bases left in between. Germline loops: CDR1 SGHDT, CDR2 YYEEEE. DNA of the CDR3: TGTGCCAGCAGCCCGTACCGGGTCAGTAACACCGGGGAGCTGTTTTTT. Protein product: CASSPYRVSNTGELFF.

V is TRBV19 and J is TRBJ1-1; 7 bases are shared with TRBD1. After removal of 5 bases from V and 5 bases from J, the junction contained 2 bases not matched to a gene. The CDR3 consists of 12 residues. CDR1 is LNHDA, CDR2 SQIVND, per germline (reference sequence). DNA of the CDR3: TGTGCCAGTAGTCCAGGGGGGACTGAAGCTTTCTTT. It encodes CASSPGGTEAFF.

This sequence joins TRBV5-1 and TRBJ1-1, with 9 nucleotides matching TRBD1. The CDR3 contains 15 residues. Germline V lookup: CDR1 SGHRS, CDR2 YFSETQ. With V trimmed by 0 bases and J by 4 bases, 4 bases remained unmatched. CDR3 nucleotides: TGCGCCAGCAGCTTGGTAGGGACAGGGTTCACTGAAGCTTTCTTT. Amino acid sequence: CASSLVGTGFTEAFF.

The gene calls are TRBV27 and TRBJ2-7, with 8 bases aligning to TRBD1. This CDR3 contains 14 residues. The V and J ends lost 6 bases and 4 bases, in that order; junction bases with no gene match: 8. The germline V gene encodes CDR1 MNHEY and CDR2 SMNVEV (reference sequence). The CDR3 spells CASSLTGGWYEQYF. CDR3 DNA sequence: TGTGCCAGCAGCCTTACAGGGGGTTGGTACGAGCAGTACTTC.

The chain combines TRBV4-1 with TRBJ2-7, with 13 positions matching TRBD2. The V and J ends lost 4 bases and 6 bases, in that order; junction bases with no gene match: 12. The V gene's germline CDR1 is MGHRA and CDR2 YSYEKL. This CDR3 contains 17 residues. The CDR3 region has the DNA TGCGCCAGCAGCCCCCGGACTAGCGGGAGAGGGGGGTGCGAGCAGTACTTC. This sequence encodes CASSPRTSGRGGCEQYF.

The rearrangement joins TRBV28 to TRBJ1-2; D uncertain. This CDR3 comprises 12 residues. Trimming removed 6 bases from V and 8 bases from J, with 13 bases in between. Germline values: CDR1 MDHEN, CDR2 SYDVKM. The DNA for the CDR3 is TGTGCCAGCAGCTCGAGGGCAGAAGGCTACACCTTC. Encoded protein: CASSSRAEGYTF.

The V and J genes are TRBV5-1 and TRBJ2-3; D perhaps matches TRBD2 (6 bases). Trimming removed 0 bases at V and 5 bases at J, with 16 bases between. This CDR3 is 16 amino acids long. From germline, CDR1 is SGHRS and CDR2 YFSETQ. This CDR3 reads CASSLGGLSSGDTQYF. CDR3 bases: TGCGCCAGCAGCTTGGGGGGACTCTCATCGGGAGATACGCAGTATTTT.

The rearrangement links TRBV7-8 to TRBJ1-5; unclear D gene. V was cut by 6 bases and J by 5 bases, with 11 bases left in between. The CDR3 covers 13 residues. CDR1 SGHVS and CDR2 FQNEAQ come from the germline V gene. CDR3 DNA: TGTGCCAGCAGTATGCGGAGGGATCAGCCCCAGCATTTT. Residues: CASSMRRDQPQHF.

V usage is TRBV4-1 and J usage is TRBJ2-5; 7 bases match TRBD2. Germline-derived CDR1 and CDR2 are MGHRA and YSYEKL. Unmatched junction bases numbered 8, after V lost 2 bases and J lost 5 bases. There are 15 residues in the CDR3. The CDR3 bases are TGCGCCAGCAGCCAAATCCCACTAGCGACGGAGACCCAGTACTTC. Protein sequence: CASSQIPLATETQYF.

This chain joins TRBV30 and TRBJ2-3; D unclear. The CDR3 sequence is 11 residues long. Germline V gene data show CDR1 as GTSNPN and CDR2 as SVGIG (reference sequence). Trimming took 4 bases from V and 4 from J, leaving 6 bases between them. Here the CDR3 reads CAWIEADTQYF. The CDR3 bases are TGTGCCTGGATAGAGGCAGATACGCAGTATTTT.

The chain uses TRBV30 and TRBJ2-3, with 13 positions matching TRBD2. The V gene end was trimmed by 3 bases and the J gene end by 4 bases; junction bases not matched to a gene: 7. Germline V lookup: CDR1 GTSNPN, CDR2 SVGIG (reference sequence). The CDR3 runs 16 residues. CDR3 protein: CAWSLRTSGSADTQYF. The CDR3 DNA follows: TGTGCCTGGAGCCTCAGGACTAGCGGGAGTGCAGATACGCAGTATTTT.

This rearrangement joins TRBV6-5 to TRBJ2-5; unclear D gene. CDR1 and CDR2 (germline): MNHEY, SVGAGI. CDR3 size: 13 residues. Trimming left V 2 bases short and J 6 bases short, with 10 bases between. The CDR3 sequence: CASSYRGLQTQYF. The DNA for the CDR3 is TGTGCCAGCAGTTACCGAGGCCTTCAGACCCAGTACTTC.

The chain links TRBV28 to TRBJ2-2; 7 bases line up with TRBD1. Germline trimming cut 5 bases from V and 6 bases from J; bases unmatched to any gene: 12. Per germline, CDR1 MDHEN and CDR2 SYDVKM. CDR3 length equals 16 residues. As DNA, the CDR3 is TGTGCCAGCAGTCCCCACCAACAGGGGAGCGCCGGGGAGCTGTTTTTT. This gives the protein CASSPHQQGSAGELFF. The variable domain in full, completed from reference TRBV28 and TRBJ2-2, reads DVKVTQSSRYLVKRTGEKVFLECVQDMDHENMFWYRQDPGLGLRLIYFSYDVKMKEKGDIPEGYSVSREKKERFSLILESASTNQTSMYLCASSPHQQGSAGELFFGEGSRLTVL.

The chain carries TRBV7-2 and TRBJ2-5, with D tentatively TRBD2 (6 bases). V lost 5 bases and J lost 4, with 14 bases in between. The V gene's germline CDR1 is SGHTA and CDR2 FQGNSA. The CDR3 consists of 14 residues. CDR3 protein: CASSTYGTGETQYF. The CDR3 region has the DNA TGTGCCAGCAGCACATACGGGACTGGAGAGACCCAGTACTTC.